This T cell receptor (beta chain) was observed in a study of radiotherapy plus CTLA-4 blockade in lung cancer. Turning to the study itself: Among patients, over 15% showed objective responses, and about 31% had disease control.

With 1 base removed from V and 6 bases from J, the gap between germline ends came to 17 bases. The CDR3 has 16 amino acids. Germline lookup yields CDR1 SGHDN and CDR2 FVKESK. This table comes from immunoSEQ multiplex PCR, and its TCRdb copy is limited to in-frame clones, with some not included. Among under 70,000 clones, around 77% were seen once, and the ten largest hold approximately 4.5%. The chain carries TRBV14 and TRBJ2-3; D is possibly TRBD2 (5 bases). Sequenced material: peripheral blood, taken from a patient treated with radiotherapy plus ipilimumab. This clonotype was obtained from a human donor with non-small cell lung cancer who had a complete response to radiotherapy plus ipilimumab. CDR3 protein: CASSQAYGLRPDTQYF. In nucleotides, the CDR3 is TGTGCCAGCAGCCAAGCTTACGGACTCCGACCGGATACGCAGTATTTT. Combining the CDR3 with reference TRBV14 and TRBJ2-3 gives the whole variable domain EAGVTQFPSHSVIEKGQTVTLRCDPISGHDNLYWYRRVMGKEIKFLLHFVKESKQDESGMPNNRFLAERTGGTYSTLKVQPAELEDSGVYFCASSQAYGLRPDTQYFGPGTRLTVL.